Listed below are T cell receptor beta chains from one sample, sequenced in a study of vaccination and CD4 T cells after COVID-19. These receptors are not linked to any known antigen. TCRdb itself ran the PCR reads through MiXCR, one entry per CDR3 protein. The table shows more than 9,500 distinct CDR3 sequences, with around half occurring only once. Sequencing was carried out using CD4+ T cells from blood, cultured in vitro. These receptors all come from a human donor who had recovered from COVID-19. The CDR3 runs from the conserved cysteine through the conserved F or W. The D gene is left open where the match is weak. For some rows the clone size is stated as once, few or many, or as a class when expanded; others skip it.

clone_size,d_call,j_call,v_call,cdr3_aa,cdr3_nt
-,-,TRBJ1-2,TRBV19,CASTLEAGPLRSGYTF,TGTGCCAGTACCCTTGAGGCAGGGCCCCTTAGGAGTGGCTACACCTTC
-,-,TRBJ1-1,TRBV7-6,CASSKDTNTEAFF,TGTGCCAGCAGCAAGGACACGAACACTGAAGCTTTCTTT
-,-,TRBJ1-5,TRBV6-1,CAIEEGNQPQHF,TGTGCCATCGAGGAGGGTAATCAGCCCCAGCATTTT
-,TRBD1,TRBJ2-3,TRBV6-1,CASSTQPWTGNPTDTQYF,TGTGCCAGCAGTACTCAACCTTGGACAGGAAATCCCACAGATACGCAGTATTTT
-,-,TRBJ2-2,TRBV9,CASSLGGGGDTGELFF,TGTGCCAGCAGCCTGGGGGGGGGCGGTGACACCGGGGAGCTGTTTTTT
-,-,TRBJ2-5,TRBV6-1,CASSTGPLGETQYF,TGTGCCAGCAGTACAGGGCCATTAGGGGAGACCCAGTACTTC
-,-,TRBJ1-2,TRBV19,CASSGTARQEFYGYTF,TGTGCCAGTAGCGGAACCGCAAGACAGGAATTCTATGGCTACACCTTC
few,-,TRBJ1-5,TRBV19,CASSLRGGQPQHF,TGTGCCAGTAGCCTCAGGGGAGGTCAGCCCCAGCATTTT
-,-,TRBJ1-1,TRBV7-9,CASSMTASNTEAFF,TGTGCCAGCAGCATGACAGCGTCGAACACTGAAGCTTTCTTT
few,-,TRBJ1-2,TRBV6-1,CASSGSGQTYGYTF,TGTGCCAGCAGTGGCTCGGGACAAACCTATGGCTACACCTTC
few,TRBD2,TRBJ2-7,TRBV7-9,CASSLEMGGGEQYF,TGTGCCAGCAGCCTCGAGATGGGCGGGGGGGAGCAGTACTTC
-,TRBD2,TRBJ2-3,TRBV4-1,CASSHLGRSPTDTQYF,TGCGCCAGCAGCCACCTCGGGAGGAGCCCCACAGATACGCAGTATTTT
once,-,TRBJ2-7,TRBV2,CASSWDPGYEQYF,TGTGCCAGCAGTTGGGACCCGGGTTACGAGCAGTACTTC
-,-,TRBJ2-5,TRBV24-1,CATSDPTAVQETQYF,TGTGCCACCAGTGACCCCACAGCAGTTCAAGAGACCCAGTACTTC
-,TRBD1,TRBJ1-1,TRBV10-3,CAIRDRGPNTEAFF,TGTGCCATCAGGGACAGGGGGCCGAACACTGAAGCTTTCTTT
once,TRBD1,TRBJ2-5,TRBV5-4,CASSLGQGWETQYF,TGTGCCAGCAGCTTGGGACAGGGGTGGGAGACCCAGTACTTC
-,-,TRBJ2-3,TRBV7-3,CASSSLGTDTQYF,TGTGCCAGCAGCTCGTTGGGCACAGATACGCAGTATTTT
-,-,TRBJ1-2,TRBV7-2,CASSLARQAYGYTF,TGTGCCAGCAGCTTAGCCCGACAAGCCTATGGCTACACCTTC
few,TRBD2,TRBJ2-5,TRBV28,CASRGLAGTQETQYF,TGTGCCAGCAGAGGACTAGCGGGGACCCAAGAGACCCAGTACTTC
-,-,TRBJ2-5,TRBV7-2,CASSLAETQYF,TGTGCCAGCAGCTTAGCTGAGACCCAGTACTTC